What follows are 11 T cell receptor beta chains derived from one specimen sequenced in a study of T cell changes during pregnancy in multiple sclerosis. Assay: immunoSEQ multiplex PCR; the TCRdb copy retains only in-frame clones and omits some. Altogether 50,000 to 70,000 clones are present, roughly 91% being singletons, with the ten largest covering 1% to 1.5%. The sample was peripheral blood, taken after pregnancy. The origin of the receptors is a female donor in good health, enrolled as a control in a pregnancy study.

The chain couples TRBV2 to TRBJ1-4; 9 nucleotides agree with TRBD1. The germline V gene has CDR1 SNHLY and CDR2 FYNNEI. This CDR3 comprises 14 residues. Losses at the gene ends were 7 bases for V and 8 bases for J; bases not matched to a gene: 8. Written as DNA, the CDR3 is TGTGCCAGCACCAACAGGGGGCAAGGCGAAAAACTGTTTTTT. It specifies CASTNRGQGEKLFF.

This clone was observed a single time. The chain employs TRBV11-2 and TRBJ1-2; D is perhaps TRBD1 (5 bases). In germline, CDR1 is SGHAT, CDR2 FQNNGV. Trimming removed 0 bases from V and 0 bases from J, with 14 bases in between. The CDR3 is 17 residues long. CDR3 residues: CASSLDSGHRTNYGYTF. CDR3 nucleotides: TGTGCCAGCAGCTTAGATTCAGGACATCGAACTAACTATGGCTACACCTTC. Filled out from reference TRBV11-2 and TRBJ1-2, the complete variable domain reads EAGVAQSPRYKIIEKRQSVAFWCNPISGHATLYWYQQILGQGPKLLIQFQNNGVVDDSQLPKDRFSAERLKGVDSTLKIQPAKLEDSAVYLCASSLDSGHRTNYGYTFGSGTRLTVV.

Concerning this clone itself: Additional DNA sequences in this sample encode the identical CDR3. The rearrangement uses TRBV18 and TRBJ1-5; maybe TRBD1 (6 bases). The germline gives CDR1 KGHSH, CDR2 LQKENI. Trimming pared 6 bases from V and 5 bases from J, leaving 11 bases between. The CDR3 is 13 amino acids. The CDR3 region has the DNA TGTGCCAGCTCGCCAGGGGAGGATCAGCCCCAGCATTTT. Protein sequence: CASSPGEDQPQHF.

The chain is built from TRBV2 and TRBJ2-7; TRBD1 agrees at 7 bases. V shed 7 bases and J 1 base; nucleotides not matched to a gene: 1. CDR1 is SNHLY and CDR2 is FYNNEI in the germline V gene. The CDR3 is 12 residues long. CDR3: CASTDRSYEQYF. The CDR3 DNA reads TGTGCCAGCACGGACAGGTCCTACGAGCAGTACTTC. Complete variable domain (other parts from reference TRBV2 and TRBJ2-7): EPEVTQTPSHQVTQMGQEVILRCVPISNHLYFYWYRQILGQKVEFLVSFYNNEISEKSEIFDDQFSVERPDGSNFTLKIRSTKLEDSAMYFCASTDRSYEQYFGPGTRLTVT.

The chain is built from TRBV6-6 and TRBJ2-7; the D gene is possibly TRBD1 (6 bases). The CDR3 runs to 13 residues. The germline V gene encodes CDR1 MNHNY and CDR2 SVGAGI (reference sequence). V was shortened by 5 bases and J by 2 bases, with 10 bases between the two germline ends. The CDR3 is CASSLDRTYEQYF. The CDR3 nucleotides read TGTGCCAGCAGTCTAGACAGGACCTACGAGCAGTACTTC.

CDR3 nucleotides: TGCGCCAGCAGCGCTTCTAGCGGGGCCCGCACAGATACGCAGTATTTT. It codes for CASSASSGARTDTQYF. The rearrangement links TRBV5-1 to TRBJ2-3, with 9 bases identical to TRBD2. CDR1 is SGHRS, CDR2 YFSETQ, per germline. This CDR3 is 16 amino acids long. With V trimmed by 4 bases and J by 1 base, 7 bases remained unmatched.

This clone was seen once. The chain employs TRBV25-1 and TRBJ2-1; 7 bases match TRBD2. The J segment lost 10 bases and the V segment lost 2 bases, leaving 5 bases of the junction unmatched. This CDR3 is built from 13 residues. CDR1 MGHDK and CDR2 SYGVNS come from the germline V gene. CDR3 DNA sequence: TGTGCCAGCAGTGAACCGGGACTAAACGAGCAGTTCTTC. Translating gives CASSEPGLNEQFF.

The chain carries TRBV6-1 and TRBJ1-6, with TRBD1 as a possible D gene (5 bases). The CDR3 has 14 amino acids. Trimming shortened V by 7 bases and J by 7 bases, and 14 bases separated the two germline ends. Germline lookup yields CDR1 MNHNS and CDR2 SASEGT. For the CDR3, the DNA is TGTGCCAGCAAGCCGGGACTGGAGAATTCACCCCTCCACTTT. Translated: CASKPGLENSPLHF.

The chain is built from TRBV6-4 and TRBJ1-1, with a weak D call TRBD1 (6 bases). Germline CDR1 and CDR2: MRHNA and SNTAGT. The CDR3 has 14 residues. V was pared by 5 bases and J by 1 base, with 11 bases between. The CDR3 sequence is CASSSGASNTEAFF. CDR3 coding DNA: TGTGCCAGCAGTTCAGGGGCCTCGAACACTGAAGCTTTCTTT.

V is TRBV4-1 and J is TRBJ1-1, with D hard to call. The CDR3 spans 16 residues. V was trimmed by 0 bases and J by 0 bases, leaving 11 bases between them. The germline CDR1 and CDR2 sequences are MGHRA and YSYEKL. Written as DNA, the CDR3 is TGCGCCAGCAGCCAAGATGAGGCAGCCTTGAACACTGAAGCTTTCTTT. As protein: CASSQDEAALNTEAFF.

This clone is a singleton in its sample. This chain joins TRBV11-3 and TRBJ2-1, with TRBD2 matching 8 bases. This CDR3 comprises 15 residues. J was trimmed by 4 bases and V by 5 bases; bases with no gene match: 7. CDR1 SGHNT and CDR2 YENEEA come from the germline V gene. The CDR3 DNA sequence: TGTGCCAGCAGCGCCACGGGGGGGGGTTACAATGAGCAGTTCTTC. The encoded protein is CASSATGGGYNEQFF.